This T cell receptor (beta chain) derives from a study of molecular identifiers for immune sequencing clone quantification. V gave up 0 bases and J gave up 4 bases, with 11 bases separating them. The CDR3 runs to 15 residues. CDR1 and CDR2 (germline): LGHDT, YNNKEL (reference sequence). In this sample, this clonotype turned up many times. TCRdb re-derived calls from the PCR reads in MiXCR, one entry per CDR3 protein. The sample has tens of thousands of distinct CDR3 sequences, 17% seen once. The source material was naive CD8+ T cells from blood, with Jurkat cell RNA spiked in. Subset: FACS-sorted CD8+CD4-CCR7+CD45RA+ naive T cells. This sequence joins TRBV3-1 and TRBJ2-3; D is unresolved. This TCR came from a human donor in good health. Some libraries in this study had Jurkat cell RNA spiked in. Here the CDR3 reads CASSQDSREADTQYF. For the CDR3, the DNA is TGTGCCAGCAGCCAAGATTCTCGAGAAGCAGATACGCAGTATTTT.